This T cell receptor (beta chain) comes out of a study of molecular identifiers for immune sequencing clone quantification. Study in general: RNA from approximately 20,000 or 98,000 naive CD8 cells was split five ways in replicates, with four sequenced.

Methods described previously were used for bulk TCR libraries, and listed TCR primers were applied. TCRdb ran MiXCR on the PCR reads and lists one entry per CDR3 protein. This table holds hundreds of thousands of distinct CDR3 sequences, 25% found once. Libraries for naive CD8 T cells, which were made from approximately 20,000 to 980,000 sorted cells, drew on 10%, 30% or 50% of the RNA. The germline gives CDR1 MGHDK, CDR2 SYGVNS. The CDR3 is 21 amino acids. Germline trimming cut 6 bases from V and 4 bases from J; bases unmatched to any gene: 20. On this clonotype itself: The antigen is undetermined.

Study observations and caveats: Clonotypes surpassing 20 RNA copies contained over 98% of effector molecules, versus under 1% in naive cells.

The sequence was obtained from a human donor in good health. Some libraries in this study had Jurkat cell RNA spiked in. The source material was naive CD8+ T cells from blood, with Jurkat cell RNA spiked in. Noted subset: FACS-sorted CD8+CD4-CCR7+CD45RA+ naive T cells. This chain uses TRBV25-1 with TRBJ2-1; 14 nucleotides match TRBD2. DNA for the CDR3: TGTGCCAGCAGGGGTTCCCCCCCGGGACTAGCGGGAGTGGCGGAATACAATGAGCAGTTCTTC. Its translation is CASRGSPPGLAGVAEYNEQFF.